This paragraph reports one TCR beta chain. The data are from a study of blood T cell repertoires in COVID-19. Study background: Specimens from acute and convalescent COVID-19 originated in the United States, Italy and Spain.

Under the authors' procedure: From reference gene primer amplification, estimates of nucleated cell counts were derived. Profiling relied on immunoSEQ multiplex PCR, and the TCRdb table lists in-frame clones only, not all of them. That table supplies the V and J calls and clone size; D and trimming were determined from the DNA. Of 130,000 to 150,000 clones in the sample, 84% were seen once. CDR1 and CDR2 (germline): MGHRA, YSYEKL. The CDR3 runs 17 residues. V lost 0 bases to trimming and J lost 6 bases; unmatched junction nucleotides: 13. The study drew participants aged about 18 to 89 years from some 23 US areas.

This receptor was obtained from a woman aged 45-65 years who had been exposed to COVID-19. This chain uses TRBV4-1 with TRBJ2-7; 8 nucleotides align to TRBD1. Source material: PBMCs or T cells enriched from blood (not recorded which). CDR3 nucleotides: TGCGCCAGCAGCCAAGAGGCAGGGGGCGTCGTATCACCCGAGCAGTACTTC. Translated: CASSQEAGGVVSPEQYF.